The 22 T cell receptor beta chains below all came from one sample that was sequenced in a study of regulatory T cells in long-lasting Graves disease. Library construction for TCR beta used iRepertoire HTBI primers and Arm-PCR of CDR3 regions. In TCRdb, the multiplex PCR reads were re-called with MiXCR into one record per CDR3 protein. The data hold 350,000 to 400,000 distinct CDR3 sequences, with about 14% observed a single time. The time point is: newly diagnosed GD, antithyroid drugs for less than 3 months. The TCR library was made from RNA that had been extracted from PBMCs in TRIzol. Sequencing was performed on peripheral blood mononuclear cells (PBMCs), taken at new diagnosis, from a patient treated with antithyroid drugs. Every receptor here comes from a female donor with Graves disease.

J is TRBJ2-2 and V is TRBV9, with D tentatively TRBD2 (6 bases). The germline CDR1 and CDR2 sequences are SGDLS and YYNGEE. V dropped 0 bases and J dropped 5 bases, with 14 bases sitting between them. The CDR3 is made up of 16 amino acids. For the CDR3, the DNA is TGTGCCAGCAGCGTAGGTTCGGGGGTTTTGACCGGGGAGCTGTTTTTT. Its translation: CASSVGSGVLTGELFF. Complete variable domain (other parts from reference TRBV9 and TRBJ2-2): DSGVTQTPKHLITATGQRVTLRCSPRSGDLSVYWYQQSLDQGLQFLIQYYNGEERAKGNILERFSAQQFPDLHSELNLSSLELGDSALYFCASSVGSGVLTGELFFGEGSRLTVL.

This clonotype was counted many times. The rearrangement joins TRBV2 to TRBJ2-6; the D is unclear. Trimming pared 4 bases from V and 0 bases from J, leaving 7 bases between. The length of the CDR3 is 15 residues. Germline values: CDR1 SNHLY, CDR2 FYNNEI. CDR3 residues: CASSGGISGANVLTF. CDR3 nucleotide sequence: TGTGCCAGCAGTGGGGGTATCTCTGGGGCCAACGTCCTGACTTTC. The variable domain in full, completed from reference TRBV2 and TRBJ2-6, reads EPEVTQTPSHQVTQMGQEVILRCVPISNHLYFYWYRQILGQKVEFLVSFYNNEISEKSEIFDDQFSVERPDGSNFTLKIRSTKLEDSAMYFCASSGGISGANVLTFGAGSRLTVL.

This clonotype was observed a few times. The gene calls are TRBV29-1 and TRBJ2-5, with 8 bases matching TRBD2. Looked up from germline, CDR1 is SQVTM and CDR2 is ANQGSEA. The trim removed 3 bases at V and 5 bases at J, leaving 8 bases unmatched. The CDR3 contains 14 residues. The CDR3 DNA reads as TGCAGCGTTGAGTCTGCGGGGGGCGGGGAGACCCAGTACTTC. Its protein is CSVESAGGGETQYF.

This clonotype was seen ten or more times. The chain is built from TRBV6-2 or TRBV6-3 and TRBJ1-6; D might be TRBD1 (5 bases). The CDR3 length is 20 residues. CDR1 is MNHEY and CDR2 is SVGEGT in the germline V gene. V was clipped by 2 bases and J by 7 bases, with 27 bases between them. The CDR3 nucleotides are TGTGCCAGCAGTTACGGGGGACGGAGTGGGGGTGGCGTCGGAAATTCACCCCTCCACTTT. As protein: CASSYGGRSGGGVGNSPLHF.

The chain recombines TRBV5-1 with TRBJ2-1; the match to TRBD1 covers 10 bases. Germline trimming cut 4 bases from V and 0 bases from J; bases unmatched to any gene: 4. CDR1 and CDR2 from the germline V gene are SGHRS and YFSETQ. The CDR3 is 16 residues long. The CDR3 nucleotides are TGCGCCAGCAGCCCGGGGACAGGGGACTCCTACAATGAGCAGTTCTTC. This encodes CASSPGTGDSYNEQFF. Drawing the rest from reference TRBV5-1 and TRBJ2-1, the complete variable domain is KAGVTQTPRYLIKTRGQQVTLSCSPISGHRSVSWYQQTPGQGLQFLFEYFSETQRNKGNFPGRFSGRQFSNSRSEMNVSTLELGDSALYLCASSPGTGDSYNEQFFGPGTRLTVL.

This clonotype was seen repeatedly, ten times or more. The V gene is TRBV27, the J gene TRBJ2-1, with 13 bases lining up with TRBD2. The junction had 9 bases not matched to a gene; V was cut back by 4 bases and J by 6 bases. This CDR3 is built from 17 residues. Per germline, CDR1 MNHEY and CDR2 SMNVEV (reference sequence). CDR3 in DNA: TGTGCCAGCAGTTCCTCCACTAGCGGGAGGGCCGGCAATGAGCAGTTCTTC. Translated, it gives CASSSSTSGRAGNEQFF.

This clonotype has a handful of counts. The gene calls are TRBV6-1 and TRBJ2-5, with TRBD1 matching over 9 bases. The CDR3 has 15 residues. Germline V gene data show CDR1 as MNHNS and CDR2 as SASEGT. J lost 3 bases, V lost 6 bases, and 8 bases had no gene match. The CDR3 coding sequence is TGTGCCAGCAGCCTCCCGGGACAGGGCAAAGAGACCCAGTACTTC. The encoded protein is CASSLPGQGKETQYF.

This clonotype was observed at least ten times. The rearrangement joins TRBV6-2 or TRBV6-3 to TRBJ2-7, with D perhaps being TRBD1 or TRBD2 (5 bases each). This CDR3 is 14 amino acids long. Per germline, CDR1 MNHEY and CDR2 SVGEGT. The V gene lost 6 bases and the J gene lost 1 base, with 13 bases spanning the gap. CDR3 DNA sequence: TGTGCCAGCAGCGGGACCTTTACTTCCTACGAGCAGTACTTC. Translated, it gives CASSGTFTSYEQYF.

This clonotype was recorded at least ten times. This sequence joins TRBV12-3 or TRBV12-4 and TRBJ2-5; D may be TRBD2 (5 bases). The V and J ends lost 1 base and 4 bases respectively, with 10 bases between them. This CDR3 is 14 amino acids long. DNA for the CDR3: TGTGCCAGCAGTTTAGATGTGGGAGCAGAGACCCAGTACTTC. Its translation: CASSLDVGAETQYF.

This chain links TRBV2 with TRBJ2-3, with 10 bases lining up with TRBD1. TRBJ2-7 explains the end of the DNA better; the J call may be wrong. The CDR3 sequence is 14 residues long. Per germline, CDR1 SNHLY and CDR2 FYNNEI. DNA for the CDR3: TGTGCCAGCAGTGAGAGGACAGGGGGTTACGAGCAGTACTTC. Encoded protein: CASSERTGGYEQYF.

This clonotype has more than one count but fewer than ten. The CDR3 bases are TGCAGTGCTAGAGTATTGCGGCAGACGCATGGATCCTATGGCTACACCTTC. Protein: CSARVLRQTHGSYGYTF. This chain links TRBV20-1 with TRBJ1-2; D not certain. Germline CDR1 DFQATT, CDR2 SNEGSKA (reference sequence). The CDR3 extends over 17 amino acids. Trimming took 1 base from V and 4 from J, leaving 22 bases between them.

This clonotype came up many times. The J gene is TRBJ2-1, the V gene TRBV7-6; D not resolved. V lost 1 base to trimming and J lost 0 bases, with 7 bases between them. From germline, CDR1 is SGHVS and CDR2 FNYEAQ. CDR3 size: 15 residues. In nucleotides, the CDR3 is TGTGCCAGCAGCTTAGAGTACAGCTCCTACAATGAGCAGTTCTTC. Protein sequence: CASSLEYSSYNEQFF. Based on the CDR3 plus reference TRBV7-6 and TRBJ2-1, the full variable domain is GAGVSQSPRYKVTKRGQDVALRCDPISGHVSLYWYRQALGQGPEFLTYFNYEAQQDKSGLPNDRFSAERPEGSISTLTIQRTEQRDSAMYRCASSLEYSSYNEQFFGPGTRLTVL.

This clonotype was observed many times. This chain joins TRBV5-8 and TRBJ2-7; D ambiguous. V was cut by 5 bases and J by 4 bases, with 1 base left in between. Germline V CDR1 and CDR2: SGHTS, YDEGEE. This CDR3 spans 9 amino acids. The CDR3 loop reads CASSYEQYF. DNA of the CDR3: TGTGCCAGCAGTTACGAGCAGTACTTC.

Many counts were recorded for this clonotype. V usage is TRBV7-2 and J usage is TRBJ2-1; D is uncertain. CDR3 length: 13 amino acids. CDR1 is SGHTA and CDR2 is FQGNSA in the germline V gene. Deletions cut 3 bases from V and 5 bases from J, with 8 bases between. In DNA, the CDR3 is TGTGCCAGCAGCTTCTTTGGCGACAATGAGCAGTTCTTC. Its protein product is CASSFFGDNEQFF.

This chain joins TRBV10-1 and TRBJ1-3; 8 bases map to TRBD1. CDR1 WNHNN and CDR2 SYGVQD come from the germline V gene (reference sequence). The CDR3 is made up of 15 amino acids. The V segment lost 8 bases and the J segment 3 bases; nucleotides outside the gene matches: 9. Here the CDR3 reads CASPDRVQSGNTIYF. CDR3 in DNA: TGCGCCAGCCCGGACAGGGTTCAGAGTGGAAACACCATATATTTT.

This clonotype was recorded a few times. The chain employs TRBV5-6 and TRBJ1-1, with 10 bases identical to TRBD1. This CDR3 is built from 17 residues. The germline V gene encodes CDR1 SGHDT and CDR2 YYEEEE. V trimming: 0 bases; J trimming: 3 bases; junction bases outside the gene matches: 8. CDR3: CASSLVLLGQGDTEAFF. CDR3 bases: TGTGCCAGCAGCTTGGTACTTCTTGGACAGGGGGACACTGAAGCTTTCTTT.

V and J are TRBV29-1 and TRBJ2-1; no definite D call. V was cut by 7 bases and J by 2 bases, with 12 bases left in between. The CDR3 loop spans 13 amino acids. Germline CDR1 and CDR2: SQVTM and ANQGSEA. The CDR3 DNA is TGCAGCGCGTACAGTCCCACCTACAATGAGCAGTTCTTC. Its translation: CSAYSPTYNEQFF.

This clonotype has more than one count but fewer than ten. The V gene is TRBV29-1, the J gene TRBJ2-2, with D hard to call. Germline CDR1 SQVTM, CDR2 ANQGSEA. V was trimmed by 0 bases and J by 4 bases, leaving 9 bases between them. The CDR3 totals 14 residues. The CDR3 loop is CSVEESGVTGELFF. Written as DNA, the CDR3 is TGCAGCGTTGAAGAGTCGGGTGTCACCGGGGAGCTGTTTTTT.

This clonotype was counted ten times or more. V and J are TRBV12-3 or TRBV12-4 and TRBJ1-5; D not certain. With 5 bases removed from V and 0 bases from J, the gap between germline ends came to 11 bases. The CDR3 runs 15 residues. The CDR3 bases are TGTGCCAGCAGTCCGGACCTGTATAGCAATCAGCCCCAGCATTTT. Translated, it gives CASSPDLYSNQPQHF.

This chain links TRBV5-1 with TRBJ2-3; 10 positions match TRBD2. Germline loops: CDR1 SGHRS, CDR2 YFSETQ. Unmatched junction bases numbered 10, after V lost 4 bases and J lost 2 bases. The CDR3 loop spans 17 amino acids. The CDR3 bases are TGCGCCAGCAGCCCCCGTATAGCGGGGGGAGCCACAGATACGCAGTATTTT. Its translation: CASSPRIAGGATDTQYF.

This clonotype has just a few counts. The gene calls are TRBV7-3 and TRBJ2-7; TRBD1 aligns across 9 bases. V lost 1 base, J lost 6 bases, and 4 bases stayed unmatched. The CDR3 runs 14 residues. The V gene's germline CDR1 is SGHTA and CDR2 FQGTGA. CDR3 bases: TGTGCCAGCAGCTTAAAGGGACAGGGCACCGAGCAGTACTTC. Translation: CASSLKGQGTEQYF.

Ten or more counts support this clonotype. CDR3 bases: TGTGCCAGCTCACCTCGTGGACAGATATACAATGAGCAGTTCTTC. Protein product: CASSPRGQIYNEQFF. V and J are TRBV18 and TRBJ2-1, with D maybe TRBD1 (6 bases). The CDR3 totals 15 residues. V was clipped by 3 bases and J by 4 bases, with 13 bases between them. The germline gives CDR1 KGHSH, CDR2 LQKENI.